These 28 T cell receptor beta chains were sequenced from one sample in a study of Graves' ophthalmopathy and Graves' hyperthyroidism. Amplification targeted the TCR beta CDR3 regions, with RNA transcripts as the source material. Amplification began with first-round RT-PCR using HTBI primers, then second-round multiplex PCR was performed. Each CDR3 protein gets one entry after TCRdb re-called the multiplex PCR reads with MiXCR. Of hundreds of thousands of distinct CDR3 sequences listed, about a fifth are singletons. Sequencing was done on a sample of peripheral blood. The receptors stem from a woman aged 45-65 years with Graves' ophthalmopathy.

In this sample, this clonotype turned up many times. The gene calls are TRBV13 and TRBJ2-7; tentative D call: TRBD2 (6 bases). The germline gives CDR1 PRHDT, CDR2 FYEKMQ (reference sequence). The CDR3 extends over 16 amino acids. Between the trimmed V and J ends, which lost 5 bases and 7 bases, there was a span of 24 bases. The CDR3: CASSRPGLGSPGEQYF. The CDR3 DNA reads TGTGCCAGCAGCCGACCGGGACTGGGTTCCCCTGGGGAGCAGTACTTC.

This clonotype has a count of ten or more. The chain uses TRBV12-3 or TRBV12-4 and TRBJ1-1, with 9 bases fitting TRBD1. The CDR3 totals 14 residues. Trimming removed 6 bases from V and 7 bases from J; junction bases left unmatched: 9. CDR3 sequence: CASRPRQGVGEAFF. The CDR3 nucleotides read TGTGCCAGCAGGCCTCGACAGGGGGTCGGTGAAGCTTTCTTT.

Many counts were recorded for this clonotype. V usage is TRBV12-3 or TRBV12-4 and J usage is TRBJ1-3, with unresolved D. The CDR3 length is 13 residues. V shed 5 bases and J shed 5 bases, with 10 bases lying between them. The CDR3 DNA reads TGTGCCAGCAGTCCGGGCCTGAGAAACACCATATATTTT. It yields the protein CASSPGLRNTIYF.

This clonotype was counted many times. The chain employs TRBV24-1 and TRBJ2-2; the D gene could be TRBD1 or TRBD2 (5 bases each). The CDR3 sequence is 15 residues long. V lost 7 bases and J lost 7, with 18 bases in between. Germline CDR1 reads KGHDR; CDR2 reads SFDVKD. The CDR3 DNA follows: TGTGCCACCAGAGGGACCGGGACCCCTATCGGGGAGCTGTTTTTT. Translating gives CATRGTGTPIGELFF.

This clonotype has at least ten counts. V and J are TRBV6-2 or TRBV6-3 and TRBJ2-2; no clear D gene. V was clipped by 10 bases and J by 2 bases, with 11 bases between them. Germline assignment: CDR1 MNHEY and CDR2 SVGEGT. The CDR3 is 13 amino acids. CDR3 bases: TGTGCCACCCGGACGGACAACACCGGGGAGCTGTTTTTT. It codes for CATRTDNTGELFF.

This rearrangement joins TRBV18 to TRBJ2-7; a possible D gene is TRBD1 (5 bases). Germline CDR1 reads KGHSH; CDR2 reads LQKENI. V was shortened by 6 bases and J by 1 base, with 13 bases between the two germline ends. This CDR3 region has 14 residues. CDR3 coding DNA: TGTGCCAGCTCGCCCTCCCAGGGATCCTACGAGCAGTACTTC. This translates into CASSPSQGSYEQYF.

This rearrangement joins TRBV3-1 to TRBJ2-7, with D hard to call. Trimming pared 5 bases from V and 6 bases from J, leaving 11 bases between. From germline, CDR1 is LGHDT and CDR2 YNNKEL (reference sequence). This CDR3 comprises 12 residues. In nucleotides, the CDR3 is TGTGCCAGCAGCGCCAAGCCGGGCGAGCAGTACTTC. Protein product: CASSAKPGEQYF.

This clonotype was recorded at least ten times. The chain combines TRBV5-6 with TRBJ2-5, with 10 bases lining up with TRBD1. Germline V lookup: CDR1 SGHDT, CDR2 YYEEEE. CDR3 length: 17 residues. Trimming cost V 6 bases and J 1 base; bases outside gene matches: 12. The CDR3 DNA sequence: TGTGCCAGCATCGACAGGGGGCGGAACCGAGCCCAAGAGACCCAGTACTTC. Translated, it gives CASIDRGRNRAQETQYF.

This clonotype was detected ten times or more. This chain joins TRBV7-9 and TRBJ1-1; D call uncertain. The V gene's germline CDR1 is SEHNR and CDR2 FQNEAQ (reference sequence). The CDR3 is 14 amino acids. Trimming left V 4 bases short and J 5 bases short, with 14 bases between. For the CDR3, the DNA is TGTGCCAGCAGCTCGTTTGAGGGTTGGACTGAAGCTTTCTTT. Protein product: CASSSFEGWTEAFF.

This clonotype was counted only a few times. The gene calls are TRBV11-2 and TRBJ2-2; no firm D call. The germline CDR1 and CDR2 sequences are SGHAT and FQNNGV. With 4 bases removed from V and 1 base from J, the gap between germline ends came to 4 bases. This CDR3 is 13 amino acids long. The CDR3 here is CASSSRNTGELFF. The CDR3, as DNA: TGTGCCAGCAGCTCCAGGAACACCGGGGAGCTGTTTTTT.

This clonotype was found a few times. The chain has TRBV3-1 and TRBJ2-2; D is undetermined. The CDR3 consists of 12 residues. V gave up 4 bases and J gave up 6 bases, with 6 bases separating them. Germline CDR1 LGHDT, CDR2 YNNKEL (reference sequence). CDR3 in DNA: TGTGCCAGCAGCCTTACATCCGGGGAGCTGTTTTTT. It encodes CASSLTSGELFF. The full variable domain, its missing parts supplied by reference TRBV3-1 and TRBJ2-2, is DTAVSQTPKYLVTQMGNDKSIKCEQNLGHDTMYWYKQDSKKFLKIMFSYNNKELIINETVPNRFSPKSPDKAHLNLHINSLELGDSAVYFCASSLTSGELFFGEGSRLTVL.

This clonotype occurred many times. The V gene is TRBV12-3 or TRBV12-4, the J gene TRBJ2-7; D perhaps matches TRBD1 (8 bases). The length of the CDR3 is 15 residues. V lost 6 bases and J 2 bases, leaving 17 bases between the germline ends. The CDR3 region is CASSYGQGGAYEQYF. DNA of the CDR3: TGTGCCAGCAGCTATGGACAGGGAGGGGCCTACGAGCAGTACTTC.

V gene TRBV19 combines with J gene TRBJ1-2; D possibly corresponds to TRBD1 (6 bases). The CDR3 sequence is 13 residues long. The V and J ends lost 7 bases and 4 bases respectively, with 13 bases between them. Looked up from germline, CDR1 is LNHDA and CDR2 is SQIVND (reference sequence). The CDR3 protein is CASTRGQRYGYTF. CDR3 DNA sequence: TGTGCCAGTACCAGAGGACAGCGCTATGGCTACACCTTC.

This clonotype has ten or more counts. CDR3 sequence (DNA): TGCAGTGCTAGAACCCCCGACCGGGCCCTAAATTCACCCCTCCACTTT. Its protein is CSARTPDRALNSPLHF. This chain uses TRBV20-1 with TRBJ1-6; D gene ambiguous. CDR1 and CDR2 from the germline V gene are DFQATT and SNEGSKA (reference sequence). This CDR3 region has 16 residues. V lost 2 bases and J 7 bases, leaving 18 bases between the germline ends.

The chain employs TRBV18 and TRBJ1-1; 7 bases match TRBD1. Trimming took 3 bases from V and 2 from J; bases not matched to a gene: 6. The germline gives CDR1 KGHSH, CDR2 LQKENI. CDR3 size: 15 residues. This CDR3 is CASSPGQPTNTEAFF. CDR3 coding DNA: TGTGCCAGCTCACCGGGACAGCCTACAAACACTGAAGCTTTCTTT.

The sample holds many counts of this clonotype. V is TRBV6-1 and J is TRBJ2-7; no clear D. There are 12 residues in the CDR3. The V end lost 1 base, the J end lost 4 bases, and 5 bases lay between the germline ends. From germline, CDR1 is MNHNS and CDR2 SASEGT. The CDR3 here is CASSEDEYEQYF. Here the CDR3 DNA reads TGTGCCAGCAGTGAAGACGAATACGAGCAGTACTTC.

In its sample, this clonotype was seen many times. The chain employs TRBV20-1 and TRBJ2-5; D remains ambiguous. Per the germline V gene, CDR1 is DFQATT and CDR2 is SNEGSKA (reference sequence). Trimming left V 1 base short and J 5 bases short, with 11 bases between. The CDR3 runs to 13 residues. This CDR3 reads CSARGRAGETQYF. In DNA, the CDR3 is TGCAGTGCTAGAGGCCGGGCCGGGGAGACCCAGTACTTC.

The table lists this clonotype with many counts. The rearrangement links TRBV20-1 to TRBJ2-5; the D gene is possibly TRBD2 (5 bases). Germline assignment: CDR1 DFQATT and CDR2 SNEGSKA (reference sequence). V was trimmed by 0 bases and J by 5 bases, leaving 16 bases between them. The CDR3 covers 15 residues. The CDR3 region has the DNA TGCAGTGCTAGAGATCCTTTGGCGGGTGGCGAGACCCAGTACTTC. Protein product: CSARDPLAGGETQYF.

This clonotype has ten or more counts. V usage is TRBV11-2 and J usage is TRBJ2-7; D not resolved. Trimming took off 2 bases at V and 4 bases at J, with 12 bases between the two ends. CDR3 size: 14 residues. Germline V gene sequence: CDR1 SGHAT, CDR2 FQNNGV. CDR3 bases: TGTGCCAGCAGCTTAAATCTAGGGCGATACGAGCAGTACTTC. Translation gives CASSLNLGRYEQYF.

This clonotype was observed many times. This chain uses TRBV7-8 with TRBJ2-2; D remains ambiguous. The germline V and J ends were trimmed by 1 base and 0 bases, with 15 bases remaining between them. CDR1 and CDR2 from the germline V gene are SGHVS and FQNEAQ. The CDR3 has 18 amino acids. This CDR3 reads CASSLVWLTKANTGELFF. Written as DNA, the CDR3 is TGTGCCAGCAGCTTAGTGTGGCTAACGAAAGCGAACACCGGGGAGCTGTTTTTT.

The chain joins TRBV6-1 to TRBJ1-2; 10 nucleotides align to TRBD1. Germline V gene data show CDR1 as MNHNS and CDR2 as SASEGT. J was trimmed by 5 bases and V by 8 bases; bases with no gene match: 8. This CDR3 has 14 residues. CDR3 bases: TGTGCCAGCCGTCGGACAGGGGGGTATTATGGCTACACCTTC. Translated: CASRRTGGYYGYTF.

Many counts were recorded for this clonotype. This sequence joins TRBV28 and TRBJ2-5; D may be TRBD2 (5 bases). The V gene lost 6 bases and the J gene lost 4 bases, with 12 bases spanning the gap. This CDR3 has 13 amino acids. In germline, CDR1 is MDHEN, CDR2 SYDVKM. CDR3: CASRGAEPETQYF. The CDR3 DNA follows: TGTGCCAGCAGGGGAGCGGAGCCAGAGACCCAGTACTTC.

This clonotype was counted many times. J is TRBJ1-5 and V is TRBV28; no definite D call. CDR1 is MDHEN and CDR2 is SYDVKM in the germline V gene. The CDR3 is 13 residues long. Trimming took 7 bases from V and 7 from J, leaving 14 bases between them. The CDR3 DNA is TGTGCCAGCACTCTTCTAGAAGGGCAGCCCCAGCATTTT. Translation: CASTLLEGQPQHF.

Many counts were recorded for this clonotype. The V gene is TRBV29-1, the J gene TRBJ1-2, with unresolved D. This CDR3 has 12 residues. V shed 2 bases and J shed 4 bases, with 8 bases lying between them. Germline V gene data show CDR1 as SQVTM and CDR2 as ANQGSEA. The DNA for the CDR3 is TGCAGCGTTGAAAGGGCACTCTATGGCTACACCTTC. Translation: CSVERALYGYTF.

This clonotype has at least ten counts. The chain uses TRBV6-5 and TRBJ2-5; D is unresolved. The CDR3 spans 13 residues. Germline V gene sequence: CDR1 MNHEY, CDR2 SVGAGI. V lost 2 bases and J 1 base, leaving 5 bases between the germline ends. CDR3 residues: CASSYRPQETQYF. Written as DNA, the CDR3 is TGTGCCAGCAGTTACCGGCCCCAAGAGACCCAGTACTTC.

The chain recombines TRBV30 with TRBJ1-5; perhaps TRBD1 as D (5 bases). The V gene lost 5 bases and the J gene lost 4 bases, with 12 bases spanning the gap. Per the germline V gene, CDR1 is GTSNPN and CDR2 is SVGIG (reference sequence). The CDR3 is made up of 13 amino acids. The CDR3 region has the DNA TGTGCCTGGGGGGGGGGACGGAATCAGCCCCAGCATTTT. Encoded protein: CAWGGGRNQPQHF.

This clonotype was seen a few times. The chain joins TRBV27 to TRBJ2-5; TRBD2 aligns across 12 bases. The trim removed 4 bases at V and 5 bases at J, leaving 8 bases unmatched. The germline V gene has CDR1 MNHEY and CDR2 SMNVEV (reference sequence). The CDR3 spans 16 residues. The CDR3 spells CASSSPSGRAWETQYF. CDR3 coding DNA: TGTGCCAGCAGTTCCCCTAGCGGGAGGGCCTGGGAGACCCAGTACTTC.

This clonotype has a count of ten or more. Germline and junction disagree at one end, which may indicate a read error. The gene calls are TRBV5-1 and TRBJ2-7, with TRBD2 matching over 11 bases. Germline CDR1 reads SGHRS; CDR2 reads YFSETQ. The CDR3 loop spans 15 amino acids. The CDR3 here is CASSLELAGVDEQYF. For the CDR3, the DNA is TGTGCCAGCAGCTTAGAACTAGCGGGAGTTGACGAGCAGTACTTC.